A single sample is the source of the 27 T cell receptor beta chains below, sequenced in a study of T cells in Graves' hyperthyroidism and ophthalmopathy. Amplification of TCR beta CDR3 regions used RNA as the template. First-round RT-PCR of the TCR CDR3 relied on the HTBI primer set. MiXCR, run by TCRdb on the multiplex PCR reads, gives a single entry per CDR3 protein. This sample has more than 500,000 distinct CDR3 sequences, with about 16% found just once. The sample comprised blood. The receptors shown here come from a woman aged 25 to 39 with Graves' ophthalmopathy.

The genes are TRBV12-3 or TRBV12-4 and TRBJ2-5, with D perhaps TRBD1 (6 bases). V lost 5 bases, J lost 0 bases, and 16 bases lay in between. The length of the CDR3 is 16 residues. DNA for the CDR3: TGTGCCAGCAGTCGACCCCGGGACACCGACCAAGAGACCCAGTACTTC. This translates into CASSRPRDTDQETQYF.

This clonotype was counted ten times or more. The chain links TRBV18 to TRBJ2-7; 14 positions match TRBD2. Germline CDR1 KGHSH, CDR2 LQKENI. The CDR3 covers 17 residues. V lost 6 bases to trimming and J lost 1 base; unmatched junction nucleotides: 8. CDR3 sequence: CASSPGTSGRRSYEQYF. CDR3 DNA sequence: TGTGCCAGCTCCCCCGGGACTAGCGGGAGACGTTCCTACGAGCAGTACTTC.

In this sample, this clonotype turned up a few times. The chain links TRBV7-8 to TRBJ2-2, with D hard to call. The V gene lost 6 bases and the J gene lost 4 bases, with 6 bases spanning the gap. The CDR3 extends over 12 amino acids. Germline V gives CDR1 SGHVS, CDR2 FQNEAQ. For the CDR3, the DNA is TGTGCCAGCAGGGAGAGCACCGGGGAGCTGTTTTTT. Translated: CASRESTGELFF.

There are a few counts of this clonotype. The rearrangement links TRBV6-1 to TRBJ2-3; the match to TRBD2 covers 7 bases. Germline CDR1 is MNHNS and CDR2 is SASEGT. The length of the CDR3 is 16 residues. Trimming took 5 bases from V and 0 from J; bases not matched to a gene: 8. This CDR3 reads CASSYAGAPSTDTQYF. The CDR3 coding sequence is TGTGCCAGCAGTTACGCGGGAGCCCCGAGCACAGATACGCAGTATTTT.

The rearrangement joins TRBV4-2 to TRBJ2-6; 8 nucleotides align to TRBD1. The germline gives CDR1 LGHNA, CDR2 YNFKEQ. This CDR3 has 19 amino acids. The ends lost 4 bases at V and 2 bases at J; junction bases unmatched: 13. The DNA for the CDR3 is TGTGCCAGCAGCCGTAGAAGGGACAGGACTCTTACTGGGGCCAACGTCCTGACTTTC. Its protein product is CASSRRRDRTLTGANVLTF.

This clonotype was picked up many times. J is TRBJ2-5 and V is TRBV13; D unresolved. CDR3 length: 12 amino acids. V was shortened by 3 bases and J by 5 bases, with 7 bases between the two germline ends. The germline CDR1 and CDR2 sequences are PRHDT and FYEKMQ (reference sequence). CDR3 DNA: TGTGCCAGCAGCTTCGTGGGGGAGACCCAGTACTTC. As protein: CASSFVGETQYF.

This clonotype came up many times. The rearrangement uses TRBV28 and TRBJ1-1; no clear D. The CDR3 runs to 14 residues. V was shortened by 2 bases and J by 5 bases, with 12 bases between the two germline ends. Germline loops: CDR1 MDHEN, CDR2 SYDVKM. The CDR3 DNA sequence: TGTGCCAGCAGTTTAAGGCCCTCGTTAACTGAAGCTTTCTTT. Its protein is CASSLRPSLTEAFF.

This clonotype came up a few times. The chain links TRBV3-1 to TRBJ1-4; maybe TRBD1 (6 bases). Germline CDR1 and CDR2: LGHDT and YNNKEL (reference sequence). V lost 3 bases and J 10 bases, leaving 21 bases between the germline ends. The CDR3 sequence is 16 residues long. In DNA, the CDR3 is TGTGCCAGCAGCCATCTCTCGGGGGCCAATAGTGGAAAACTGTTTTTT. Protein: CASSHLSGANSGKLFF.

There are a few counts of this clonotype. V usage is TRBV9 and J usage is TRBJ2-7, with unresolved D. V was cut by 3 bases and J by 3 bases, with 19 bases left in between. The germline V gene encodes CDR1 SGDLS and CDR2 YYNGEE. The CDR3 runs to 16 residues. CDR3 in amino acids: CASSEEKGPTLYEQYF. CDR3 in DNA: TGTGCCAGCAGCGAGGAGAAGGGCCCGACCCTCTACGAGCAGTACTTC.

Many counts were recorded for this clonotype. The J gene is TRBJ2-7, the V gene TRBV30, with D maybe TRBD2 (6 bases). Trimming removed 0 bases from V and 7 bases from J, with 19 bases in between. CDR3 length: 15 residues. Per the germline V gene, CDR1 is GTSNPN and CDR2 is SVGIG (reference sequence). CDR3 protein: CAWSVPTDDREEQYF. Written as DNA, the CDR3 is TGTGCCTGGAGTGTTCCGACCGACGATCGGGAGGAGCAGTACTTC.

This clonotype was recorded a few times. The V call is TRBV7-9, the J call TRBJ1-1, with D uncertain. The CDR3 runs 12 residues. Trimming removed 10 bases from V and 1 base from J, with 10 bases in between. The germline gives CDR1 SEHNR, CDR2 FQNEAQ (reference sequence). CDR3 sequence reads: CANDQPNTEAFF. The CDR3 coding sequence is TGTGCCAACGACCAACCGAACACTGAAGCTTTCTTT.

This clonotype occurred a few times. This chain joins TRBV20-1 and TRBJ1-4; 7 positions match TRBD1. There are 13 residues in the CDR3. In germline, CDR1 is DFQATT, CDR2 SNEGSKA (reference sequence). The V gene end was trimmed by 3 bases and the J gene end by 8 bases; junction bases not matched to a gene: 6. CDR3 loop: CSARGRGNEKLFF. DNA of the CDR3: TGCAGTGCTAGGGGCAGGGGGAACGAAAAACTGTTTTTT.

V gene TRBV10-3 combines with J gene TRBJ2-5; the match to TRBD1 covers 7 bases. The length of the CDR3 is 12 residues. CDR1 and CDR2 (germline): ENHRY, SYGVKD. J lost 2 bases, V lost 8 bases, and 2 bases had no gene match. The DNA for the CDR3 is TGTGCCATCCGGGACAGTCAAGAGACCCAGTACTTC. Its protein product is CAIRDSQETQYF.

The rearrangement uses TRBV13 and TRBJ2-7, with 9 bases aligning to TRBD2. The CDR3 spans 17 residues. Germline assignment: CDR1 PRHDT and CDR2 FYEKMQ (reference sequence). The V segment lost 5 bases and the J segment 7 bases; nucleotides outside the gene matches: 18. CDR3 loop: CASSQTDRTSELVEQYF. The CDR3 DNA follows: TGTGCCAGCAGCCAAACTGACCGGACTAGCGAGTTGGTTGAGCAGTACTTC.

Concerning this clonotype: Being one base from a much bigger clone, this may be a read error. The chain combines TRBV20-1 with TRBJ2-3; 11 nucleotides agree with TRBD2. CDR1 is DFQATT, CDR2 SNEGSKA, per germline (reference sequence). Losses at the gene ends were 6 bases for V and 1 base for J; bases not matched to a gene: 15. This CDR3 spans 18 amino acids. Here the CDR3 DNA reads TGCAGTGCCCGACTAGCGGGAACGTGGCACGAATGCACAGATACGCAGTATTTT. It specifies CSARLAGTWHECTDTQYF.

This clonotype has at least ten counts. This rearrangement joins TRBV20-1 to TRBJ2-1, with D tentatively TRBD1 (5 bases). Trimming took 0 bases from V and 1 from J, leaving 10 bases between them. The CDR3 totals 15 residues. Germline V CDR1 and CDR2: DFQATT, SNEGSKA (reference sequence). The CDR3 region is CSARDSGHSYNEQFF. The CDR3 bases are TGCAGTGCTAGAGATTCAGGACATTCCTACAATGAGCAGTTCTTC.

This clonotype has just a few counts. This chain links TRBV7-3 with TRBJ2-2; D is unresolved. CDR1 and CDR2 from the germline V gene are SGHTA and FQGTGA. V lost 2 bases and J 8 bases, leaving 9 bases between the germline ends. This CDR3 spans 13 amino acids. The DNA for the CDR3 is TGTGCCAGCAGCTTAGTGGTCCCTGGGGAGCTGTTTTTT. It is translated as CASSLVVPGELFF.

The chain couples TRBV7-2 to TRBJ2-5; tentatively, D is TRBD2 (7 bases). CDR3 length: 14 amino acids. In germline, CDR1 is SGHTA, CDR2 FQGNSA. Trimming took 5 bases from V and 4 from J, leaving 14 bases between them. Here the CDR3 reads CASSRGGGTETQYF. CDR3 DNA sequence: TGTGCCAGCAGCAGGGGGGGGGGAACAGAGACCCAGTACTTC.

The V call is TRBV28, the J call TRBJ2-7, with 10 nucleotides matching TRBD2. Unmatched junction bases numbered 8, after V lost 6 bases and J lost 6 bases. Germline CDR1 is MDHEN and CDR2 is SYDVKM. The CDR3 loop spans 14 amino acids. The CDR3 DNA is TGTGCCAGCAGCACAAGCGGGAGGGCCGCCGAGCAGTACTTC. It codes for CASSTSGRAAEQYF.

The rearrangement links TRBV25-1 to TRBJ2-5, with TRBD1 as a possible D gene (5 bases). Trimming took off 0 bases at V and 5 bases at J, with 10 bases between the two ends. Germline V gives CDR1 MGHDK, CDR2 SYGVNS. The length of the CDR3 is 14 residues. Written as DNA, the CDR3 is TGTGCCAGCAGTGAATACAGGGTAGGGGAGACCCAGTACTTC. Protein sequence: CASSEYRVGETQYF.

This clonotype has just a few counts. J is TRBJ1-5 and V is TRBV18; D gene unclear. This CDR3 contains 15 residues. Germline lookup yields CDR1 KGHSH and CDR2 LQKENI. V lost 3 bases and J lost 0, with 9 bases in between. CDR3 bases: TGTGCCAGCTCACCGGTACAGATTAGCAATCAGCCCCAGCATTTT. This codes for CASSPVQISNQPQHF.

This clonotype was seen repeatedly, ten times or more. The V and J genes are TRBV29-1 and TRBJ2-7, with TRBD2 identical over 11 bases. Germline lookup yields CDR1 SQVTM and CDR2 ANQGSEA. Trimming cost V 7 bases and J 3 bases; bases outside gene matches: 8. This CDR3 has 14 amino acids. For the CDR3, the DNA is TGCAGCGCAGTACTAGCGGGAGTCAACTACGAGCAGTACTTC. Its protein product is CSAVLAGVNYEQYF.

Details on this clonotype: A much larger clone differs by one base, so this may be a read error. V is TRBV30 and J is TRBJ2-5, with D possibly TRBD2 on 7 matching bases. This CDR3 spans 14 amino acids. The V end was cut by 0 bases, the J end by 7 bases, with 15 bases between. From germline, CDR1 is GTSNPN and CDR2 SVGIG (reference sequence). CDR3 region: CAWSVWGGRGTQYF. The CDR3 DNA is TGTGCCTGGAGTGTTTGGGGGGGCCGGGGGACCCAGTACTTC.

With regard to this clonotype: A read error may explain this, as a much larger clone is one base away. The CDR3 is CASSPEKLGIYDEQFF. CDR3 nucleotides: TGTGCCAGCTCACCGGAGAAACTAGGGATCTACGATGAGCAGTTCTTC. The chain has TRBV18 and TRBJ2-1; a weak D match, TRBD2 (5 bases). Per germline, CDR1 KGHSH and CDR2 LQKENI. This CDR3 is 16 amino acids long.

This clonotype showed up many times. This chain joins TRBV18 and TRBJ1-3, with no clear D. Germline values: CDR1 KGHSH, CDR2 LQKENI. V lost 3 bases and J lost 0, with 12 bases in between. The length of the CDR3 is 16 residues. In DNA, the CDR3 is TGTGCCAGCTCACCGGTCGGATCGAGCTCTGGAAACACCATATATTTT. Translation gives CASSPVGSSSGNTIYF.

The V call is TRBV10-3, the J call TRBJ1-1; D is uncertain. Germline V lookup: CDR1 ENHRY, CDR2 SYGVKD. V was trimmed by 1 base and J by 0 bases, leaving 9 bases between them. The CDR3 covers 15 residues. The CDR3 loop is CAISEFIDVNTEAFF. The CDR3 DNA sequence: TGTGCCATCAGTGAGTTTATAGACGTGAACACTGAAGCTTTCTTT.

This clonotype was seen repeatedly, ten times or more. The chain recombines TRBV30 with TRBJ1-1; a weak D match, TRBD1 (5 bases). CDR3 size: 12 residues. Germline loops: CDR1 GTSNPN, CDR2 SVGIG (reference sequence). V gave up 3 bases and J gave up 8 bases, with 13 bases separating them. DNA for the CDR3: TGTGCCTGGAGGGGGGTGGCAGGGGAAGCTTTCTTT. Residues: CAWRGVAGEAFF.